This TCR beta chain was obtained from a study of vaccination effects on CD4 cells after COVID-19. Study observations and caveats: Convalescent patients were scarce in the study, and it lacked early post-infection timepoints. Healthy vaccinees had only 1 of 255 vaccine-induced clones cross-react with common cold coronaviruses.

The repertoire was sequenced with immunoSEQ multiplex PCR; TCRdb's copy has only in-frame clones and lacks some. In the table there are roughly 70,000 clones, roughly 79% of which are singletons. This clone showed up just once. Antigen unknown. The ViraFEST assay expanded antigen-specific CD4+ T cells with viral peptide pools before sequencing. Isolation of CD4+ T cells took place after 10 days of culture. Vaccine administered to participants consisted of two doses of either BNT162b2 or mRNA-1273. All vaccine recipients tested negative for nucleocapsid antibodies and had never contracted SARS-CoV-2 infection. Half-medium exchanges with IL-2 medium took place on days 3 and 7. Sequencing was performed on CD4+ T cells from PBMCs cultured with HCoV-OC43 spike peptides, taken after COVID-19 vaccination. The sample's subset: HCoV-OC43 spike overlapping peptide pool stimulation. The sequence derives from a human donor who received a COVID-19 vaccine.

CDR3 residues: CASSLTGRAFF. The CDR3 DNA sequence: TGTGCCAGCAGTTTGACAGGGCGGGCTTTCTTT. The chain recombines TRBV28 with TRBJ1-1, with 7 bases aligning to TRBD1. After removal of 3 bases from V and 11 bases from J, the junction contained 3 bases not matched to a gene. Germline V gives CDR1 MDHEN, CDR2 SYDVKM. The CDR3 extends over 11 amino acids.